This TCR beta chain was identified in a study of cytomegalovirus exposure and HLA in healthy donors. In the study overall: Among the roughly 400 genotyped donors, 81% were placed in the Caucasian-associated ancestry cluster. Study-wide findings and caveats: On later analysis, the bulk of CMV-associated TCR beta chains appeared to be HLA-restricted.

Germline loops: CDR1 MDHEN, CDR2 SYDVKM. The V segment lost 3 bases and the J segment 1 base; nucleotides outside the gene matches: 5. The CDR3 is 16 amino acids. Remarks on this clone: As yet, its antigen is unknown.

The primer mix had 60 Vbeta and 13 Jbeta primers. In the authors' workflow: An analysis that came later counted 80 million or so unique TCR beta chains, about 10 million shared. Assay used: immunoSEQ multiplex PCR; TCRdb lists only in-frame clones, some missing. For V, J and clone size, that table is used; D and trimming come from the DNA. This table holds roughly 190,000 clones. The chain couples TRBV28 to TRBJ2-2, with 7 bases aligning to TRBD2. This sequence originates from a man aged 25 to 45 in good health and CMV-seronegative. The sample was PBMCs. This chain's CDR3 is CASSFGGIENTGELFF. As DNA, the CDR3 is TGTGCCAGCAGTTTCGGGGGGATTGAGAACACCGGGGAGCTGTTTTTT. The entire variable domain, with the rest obtained from reference TRBV28 and TRBJ2-2, is as follows: DVKVTQSSRYLVKRTGEKVFLECVQDMDHENMFWYRQDPGLGLRLIYFSYDVKMKEKGDIPEGYSVSREKKERFSLILESASTNQTSMYLCASSFGGIENTGELFFGEGSRLTVL.